This TCR beta chain was captured by sequencing in a study of cytomegalovirus exposure and HLA in healthy donors. PCR employed 60 Vbeta and 13 Jbeta primers. Data came from immunoSEQ multiplex PCR; TCRdb stores just in-frame clones and leaves some out. The table shows 98,000 or so clones, with around 80% occurring only once. CDR3 length equals 13 residues. The germline gives CDR1 MNHEY, CDR2 SMNVEV (reference sequence). J gave up 6 bases and V 7 bases, and 7 bases lay outside the gene matches. The specimen was PBMCs. V gene TRBV27 combines with J gene TRBJ2-7; 9 bases fit TRBD2. The receptor was isolated from a woman aged 40-49 years in good health and CMV-seronegative. CDR3 region: CASMLAGSSEQYF. The CDR3, as DNA: TGTGCCAGCATGCTAGCGGGATCTTCCGAGCAGTACTTC.